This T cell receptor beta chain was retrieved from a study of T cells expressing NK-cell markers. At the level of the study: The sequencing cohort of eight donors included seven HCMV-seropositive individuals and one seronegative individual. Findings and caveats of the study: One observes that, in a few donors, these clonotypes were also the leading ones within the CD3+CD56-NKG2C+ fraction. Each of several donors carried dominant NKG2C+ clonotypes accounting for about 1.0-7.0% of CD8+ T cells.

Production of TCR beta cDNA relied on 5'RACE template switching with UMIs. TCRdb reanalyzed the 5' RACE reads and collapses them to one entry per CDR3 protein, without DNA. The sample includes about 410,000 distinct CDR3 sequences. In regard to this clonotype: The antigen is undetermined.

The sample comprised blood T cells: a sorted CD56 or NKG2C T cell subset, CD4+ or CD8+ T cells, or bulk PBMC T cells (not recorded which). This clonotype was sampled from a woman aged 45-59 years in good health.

The CDR3 here is CASSPRKRDMNTGELFF. The chain is built from TRBV12-3 or TRBV12-4 and TRBJ2-2; TCRdb calls TRBD1, which cannot be checked without DNA. There are 17 residues in the CDR3.